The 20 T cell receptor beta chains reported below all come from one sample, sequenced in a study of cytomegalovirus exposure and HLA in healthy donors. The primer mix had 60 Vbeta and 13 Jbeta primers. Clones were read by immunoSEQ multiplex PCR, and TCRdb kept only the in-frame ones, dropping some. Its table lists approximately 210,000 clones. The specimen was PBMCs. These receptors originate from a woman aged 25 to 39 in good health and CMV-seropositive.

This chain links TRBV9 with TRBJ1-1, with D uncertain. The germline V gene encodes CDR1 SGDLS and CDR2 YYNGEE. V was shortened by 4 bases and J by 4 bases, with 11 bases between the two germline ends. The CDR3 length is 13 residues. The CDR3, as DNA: TGTGCCAGCAGCTTCGCTGAGGCCACTGAAGCTTTCTTT. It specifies CASSFAEATEAFF.

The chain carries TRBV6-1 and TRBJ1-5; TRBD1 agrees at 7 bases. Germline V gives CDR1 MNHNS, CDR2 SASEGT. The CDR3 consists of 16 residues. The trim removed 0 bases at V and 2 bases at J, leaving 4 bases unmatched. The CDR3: CASSEAGRGGNQPQHF. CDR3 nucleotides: TGTGCCAGCAGTGAAGCCGGCAGGGGGGGCAATCAGCCCCAGCATTTT.

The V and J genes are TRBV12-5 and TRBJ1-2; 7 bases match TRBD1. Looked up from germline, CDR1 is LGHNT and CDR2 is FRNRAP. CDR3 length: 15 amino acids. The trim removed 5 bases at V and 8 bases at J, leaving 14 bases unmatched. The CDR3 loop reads CASGPRTGGLEGYTF. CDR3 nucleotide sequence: TGTGCTAGTGGTCCCCGGACAGGCGGCCTAGAGGGCTACACCTTC.

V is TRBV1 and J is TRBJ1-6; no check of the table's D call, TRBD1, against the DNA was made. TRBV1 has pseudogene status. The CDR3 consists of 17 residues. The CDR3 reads CTSSHSRDRVPNSPLHF. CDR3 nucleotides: TGCACCAGCAGCCACAGCCGGGACAGGGTCCCTAATTCACCCCTCCACTTT.

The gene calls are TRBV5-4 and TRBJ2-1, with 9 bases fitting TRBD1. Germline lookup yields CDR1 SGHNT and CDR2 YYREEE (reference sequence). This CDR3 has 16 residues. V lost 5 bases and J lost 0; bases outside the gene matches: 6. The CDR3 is CASRVGQGSSYNEQFF. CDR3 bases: TGTGCCAGCAGGGTGGGACAGGGAAGCTCCTACAATGAGCAGTTCTTC.

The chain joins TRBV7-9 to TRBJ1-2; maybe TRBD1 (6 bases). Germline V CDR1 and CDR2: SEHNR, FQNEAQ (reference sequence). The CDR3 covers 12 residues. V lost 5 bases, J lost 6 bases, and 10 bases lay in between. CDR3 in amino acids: CASSPDSDGYTF. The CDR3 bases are TGTGCCAGCAGCCCGGACAGTGATGGCTACACCTTC.

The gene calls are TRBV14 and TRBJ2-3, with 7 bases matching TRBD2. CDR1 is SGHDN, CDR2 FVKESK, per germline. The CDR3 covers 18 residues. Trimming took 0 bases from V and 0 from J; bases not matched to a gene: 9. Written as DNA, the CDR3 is TGTGCCAGCAGCCAAGATCGGTTGAGCGGGACCAGCACAGATACGCAGTATTTT. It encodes CASSQDRLSGTSTDTQYF.

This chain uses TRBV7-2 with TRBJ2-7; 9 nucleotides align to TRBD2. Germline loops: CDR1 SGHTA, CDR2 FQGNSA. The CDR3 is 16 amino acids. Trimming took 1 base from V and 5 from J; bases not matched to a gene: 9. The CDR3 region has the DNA TGTGCCAGCAGCTTAGTGGCGGGAGGGTTCACCCACGAGCAGTACTTC. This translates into CASSLVAGGFTHEQYF.

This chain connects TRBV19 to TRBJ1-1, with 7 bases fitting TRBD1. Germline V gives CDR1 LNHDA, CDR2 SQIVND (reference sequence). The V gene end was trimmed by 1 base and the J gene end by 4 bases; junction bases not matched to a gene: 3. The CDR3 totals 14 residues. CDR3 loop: CASSIGQGSTEAFF. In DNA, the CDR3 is TGTGCCAGTAGTATAGGACAGGGTAGCACTGAAGCTTTCTTT.

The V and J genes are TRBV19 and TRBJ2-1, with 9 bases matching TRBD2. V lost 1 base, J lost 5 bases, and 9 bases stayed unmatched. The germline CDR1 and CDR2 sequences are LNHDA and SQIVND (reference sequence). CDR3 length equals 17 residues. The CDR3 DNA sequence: TGTGCCAGTAGTATAGTAGGAGCGGGAGGTCCCAACAATGAGCAGTTCTTC. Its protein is CASSIVGAGGPNNEQFF. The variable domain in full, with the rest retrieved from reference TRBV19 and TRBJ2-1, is DGGITQSPKYLFRKEGQNVTLSCEQNLNHDAMYWYRQDPGQGLRLIYYSQIVNDFQKGDIAEGYSVSREKKESFPLTVTSAQKNPTAFYLCASSIVGAGGPNNEQFFGPGTRLTVL.

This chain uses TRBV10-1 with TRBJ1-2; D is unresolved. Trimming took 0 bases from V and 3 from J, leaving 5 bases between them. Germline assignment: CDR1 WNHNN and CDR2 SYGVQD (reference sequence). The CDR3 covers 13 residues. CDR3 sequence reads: CASSESDYYGYTF. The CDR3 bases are TGCGCCAGCAGTGAGTCCGACTACTATGGCTACACCTTC.

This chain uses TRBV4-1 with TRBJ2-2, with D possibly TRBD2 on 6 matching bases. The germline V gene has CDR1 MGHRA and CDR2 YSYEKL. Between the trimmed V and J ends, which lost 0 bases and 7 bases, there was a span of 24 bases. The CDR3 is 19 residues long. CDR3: CASSQDPLTFGSSVGELFF. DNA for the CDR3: TGCGCCAGCAGCCAAGATCCGCTTACTTTCGGGAGTAGCGTCGGGGAGCTGTTTTTT.

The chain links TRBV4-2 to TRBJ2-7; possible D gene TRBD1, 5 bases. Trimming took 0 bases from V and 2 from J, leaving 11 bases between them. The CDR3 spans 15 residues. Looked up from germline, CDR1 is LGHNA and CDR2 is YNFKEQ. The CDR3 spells CASSQDYRQTYEQYF. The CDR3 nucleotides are TGTGCCAGCAGCCAAGATTACAGGCAAACCTACGAGCAGTACTTC.

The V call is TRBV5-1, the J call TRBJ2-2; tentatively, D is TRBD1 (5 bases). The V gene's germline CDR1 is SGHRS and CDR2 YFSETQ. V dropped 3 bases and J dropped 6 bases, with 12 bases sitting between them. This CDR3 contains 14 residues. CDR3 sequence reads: CASSWGRAAGELFF. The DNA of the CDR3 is TGCGCCAGCAGCTGGGGCAGGGCGGCCGGGGAGCTGTTTTTT.

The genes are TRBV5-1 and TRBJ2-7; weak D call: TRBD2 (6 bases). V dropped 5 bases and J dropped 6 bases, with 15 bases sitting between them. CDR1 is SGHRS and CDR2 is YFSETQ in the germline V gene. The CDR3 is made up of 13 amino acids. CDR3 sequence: CASSEGLPFEQYF. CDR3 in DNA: TGCGCCAGCAGTGAGGGACTTCCCTTCGAGCAGTACTTC.

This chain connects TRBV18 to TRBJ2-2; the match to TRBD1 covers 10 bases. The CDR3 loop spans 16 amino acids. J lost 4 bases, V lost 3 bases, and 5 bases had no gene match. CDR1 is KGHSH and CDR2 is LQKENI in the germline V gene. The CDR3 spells CASSPRTGGGTGELFF. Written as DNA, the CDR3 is TGTGCCAGCTCACCCCGGACAGGGGGGGGCACCGGGGAGCTGTTTTTT.

CDR3 coding DNA: TGCGCCAGCAGTGAGTCGATCTTGCAGGGGGACTACAATGAGCAGTTCTTC. It yields the protein CASSESILQGDYNEQFF. The chain carries TRBV10-1 and TRBJ2-1; TRBD1 agrees at 7 bases. Losses at the gene ends were 0 bases for V and 3 bases for J; bases not matched to a gene: 8. Germline assignment: CDR1 WNHNN and CDR2 SYGVQD (reference sequence). The CDR3 covers 17 residues.

The CDR3 coding sequence is TGCGCCAGCAGCCAACATGGGGCGGGGGAATCCTACGAGCAGTACTTC. Its translation: CASSQHGAGESYEQYF. The chain couples TRBV4-1 to TRBJ2-7; the match to TRBD2 covers 7 bases. The V gene end was trimmed by 2 bases and the J gene end by 1 base; junction bases not matched to a gene: 8. The germline gives CDR1 MGHRA, CDR2 YSYEKL. The CDR3 runs 16 residues.

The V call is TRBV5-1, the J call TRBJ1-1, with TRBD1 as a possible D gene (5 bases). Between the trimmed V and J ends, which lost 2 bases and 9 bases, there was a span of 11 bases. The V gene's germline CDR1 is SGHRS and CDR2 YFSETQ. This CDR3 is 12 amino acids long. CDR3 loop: CASSFAAGQAFF. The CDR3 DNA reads TGCGCCAGCAGCTTTGCCGCAGGGCAAGCTTTCTTT.

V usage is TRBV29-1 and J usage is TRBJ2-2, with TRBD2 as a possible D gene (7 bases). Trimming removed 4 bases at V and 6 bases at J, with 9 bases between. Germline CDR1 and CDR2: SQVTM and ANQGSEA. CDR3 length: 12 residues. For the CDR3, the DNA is TGCAGCGTTGGGGGGGGCTCCGGGGAGCTGTTTTTT. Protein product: CSVGGGSGELFF.